This T cell receptor (beta chain) was obtained from a study of cytomegalovirus exposure and HLA in healthy donors. Germline V lookup: CDR1 SGHTA, CDR2 FQGNSA. With 5 bases removed from V and 3 bases from J, the gap between germline ends came to 17 bases. The CDR3 consists of 16 residues. 13 Jbeta primers and 60 Vbeta primers were used for the PCR. Repertoires were generated with immunoSEQ multiplex PCR, while TCRdb's copy carries only in-frame clones and drops some. The sample shows 130,000 or so clones, about 80% of them seen only once. Study results and limitations: HLA alleles showed associations with some 17,000 TCR beta sequences in a later analysis, at a 0.05 false discovery rate. A link between a missense DCLRE1C variant and TCR beta V- and J-gene trimming emerged from a later analysis. Later work showed greater clonal expansion in HLA-associated TCR beta chains than in equally common others.

Concerning this clone itself: No antigen is known for it.

The clonotype comes from a woman aged 50 to 65 in good health and CMV-seropositive. Sequencing was carried out using PBMCs. The rearrangement links TRBV7-2 to TRBJ2-1, with D possibly being TRBD1 (5 bases). CDR3 sequence: CASSHQGQGDYNEQFF. The CDR3 coding sequence is TGTGCCAGCAGCCACCAAGGGCAGGGCGACTACAATGAGCAGTTCTTC. Variable domain in full (rest from reference TRBV7-2 and TRBJ2-1): GAGVSQSPSNKVTEKGKDVELRCDPISGHTALYWYRQSLGQGLEFLIYFQGNSAPDKSGLPSDRFSAERTGGSVSTLTIQRTQQEDSAVYLCASSHQGQGDYNEQFFGPGTRLTVL.